This T cell receptor (beta chain) was retrieved from a study of blood T cell repertoires in COVID-19. This CDR3 contains 12 residues. The ends lost 7 bases at V and 6 bases at J; junction bases unmatched: 4. Measured with immunoSEQ multiplex PCR; TCRdb has only the in-frame clones, and not every one. The table has under 200,000 clones, about 88% seen once. Sequenced sample: peripheral blood. The chain links TRBV12-3 or TRBV12-4 to TRBJ1-1, with 8 bases aligning to TRBD1. This TCR came from a man in his 60s with acute or convalescent COVID-19. The CDR3 is CASTEDRAEAFF. DNA for the CDR3: TGTGCCAGCACCGAGGACAGGGCTGAAGCTTTCTTT.